This TCR beta chain was identified during a study of post-analysis software for immune sequencing data. Whole-study findings and limits: Samples made in the same batch grouped tightly together by F measure. Patients had higher frequencies than controls of roughly five TRBV segments, including TRBV5-6, TRBV5-1 and TRBV20-1.

Prepared TCR beta cDNA libraries contained unique molecular identifiers. TCRdb analysed the PCR reads with MiXCR anew, one entry per CDR3 protein. The sample yields approximately 360,000 distinct CDR3 sequences, approximately 38% seen once. This CDR3 comprises 15 residues. CDR1 is SGHRS and CDR2 is YFSETQ in the germline V gene. V lost 4 bases and J 3 bases, leaving 14 bases between the germline ends. This clonotype showed up just a few times. Its antigen remains unidentified. The chain combines TRBV5-1 with TRBJ2-1; D tentatively fits TRBD1 or TRBD2 (5 bases each). The clonotype comes from a girl between 10 and 17 years old with multiple sclerosis. Sample: blood. CDR3 coding DNA: TGCGCCAGCAGCGTGCTAGGGGACGGCTACAATGAGCAGTTCTTC. Its protein product is CASSVLGDGYNEQFF. Based on the CDR3 plus reference TRBV5-1 and TRBJ2-1, the full variable domain is KAGVTQTPRYLIKTRGQQVTLSCSPISGHRSVSWYQQTPGQGLQFLFEYFSETQRNKGNFPGRFSGRQFSNSRSEMNVSTLELGDSALYLCASSVLGDGYNEQFFGPGTRLTVL.